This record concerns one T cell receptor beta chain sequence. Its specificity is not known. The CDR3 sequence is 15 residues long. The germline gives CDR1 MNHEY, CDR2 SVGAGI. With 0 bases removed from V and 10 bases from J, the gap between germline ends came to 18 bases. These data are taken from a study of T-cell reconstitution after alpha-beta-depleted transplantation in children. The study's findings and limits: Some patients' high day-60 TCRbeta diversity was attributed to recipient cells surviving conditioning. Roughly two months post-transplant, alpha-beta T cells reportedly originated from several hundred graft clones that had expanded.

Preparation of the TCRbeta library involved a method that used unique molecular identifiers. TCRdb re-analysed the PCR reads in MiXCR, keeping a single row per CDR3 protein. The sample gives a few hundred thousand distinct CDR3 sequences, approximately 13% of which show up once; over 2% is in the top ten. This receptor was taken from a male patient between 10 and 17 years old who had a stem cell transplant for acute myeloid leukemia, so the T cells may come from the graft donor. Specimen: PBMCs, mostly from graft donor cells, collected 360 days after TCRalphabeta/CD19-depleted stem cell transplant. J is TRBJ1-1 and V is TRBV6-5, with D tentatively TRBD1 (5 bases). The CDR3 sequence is CASSYSTRLAGGAFF. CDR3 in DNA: TGTGCCAGCAGTTACTCGACCAGGTTAGCCGGGGGAGCTTTCTTT.